The source of this T cell receptor (beta chain) is a study of human T cells and chemical hapten exposure. Study-wide background: Diagnoses of alopecia areata, totalis or universalis occurred in mostly female patients. Slight differences in pooled library volume were the main source of varying TCR yields across samples. Study-wide results and limits: DPC sensitization produced no change in TCRs with frequency above 1 in 1000.

This clonotype was picked up a small number of times. Antigen specificity is unknown. Time point given: pre-sensitization, week 0. Treatment: therapeutic diphenylcyclopropenone sensitization with weekly scalp DPC. The library put unique molecular identifiers onto individual cDNA molecules. TCRdb analysed the RACE reads with MiXCR anew, one entry per CDR3 protein. Here the sample spans 350,000 to 400,000 distinct CDR3 sequences, roughly 4.6% being singletons. The specimen was whole blood, collected in connection with sensitization to the hapten diphenylcyclopropenone (DPC). This receptor was identified in a woman aged 45-59 years with alopecia areata. Some clones in this sample may be carry-over from other donors' samples.

CDR3 nucleotide sequence: TGTGCCAGCAGCTCGCGGGCTACAGGGATCCCAGATACGCAGTATTTT. Its translation is CASSSRATGIPDTQYF. This chain connects TRBV5-5 to TRBJ2-3, with D tentatively TRBD1 (6 bases). The V gene's germline CDR1 is SGHKS and CDR2 YYEKEE (reference sequence). The V end was cut by 3 bases, the J end by 4 bases, with 18 bases between. CDR3 size: 16 residues. Combining the CDR3 with reference TRBV5-5 and TRBJ2-3 gives the whole variable domain DAGVTQSPTHLIKTRGQQVTLRCSPISGHKSVSWYQQVLGQGPQFIFQYYEKEERGRGNFPDRFSARQFPNYSSELNVNALLLGDSALYLCASSSRATGIPDTQYFGPGTRLTVL.